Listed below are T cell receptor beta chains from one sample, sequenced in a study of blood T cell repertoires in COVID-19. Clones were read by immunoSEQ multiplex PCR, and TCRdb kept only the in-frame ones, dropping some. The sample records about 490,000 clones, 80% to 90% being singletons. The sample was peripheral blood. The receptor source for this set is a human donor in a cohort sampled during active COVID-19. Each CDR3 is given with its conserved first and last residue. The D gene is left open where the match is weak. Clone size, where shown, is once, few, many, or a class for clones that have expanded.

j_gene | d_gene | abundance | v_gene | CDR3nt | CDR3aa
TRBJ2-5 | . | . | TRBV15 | TGTGCCACCAGCAGATCCCTGGCTAGCCCCCAAGGGACCCAGTACTTC | CATSRSLASPQGTQYF
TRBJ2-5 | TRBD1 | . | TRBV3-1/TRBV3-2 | TGTGCCAGCAGCCAACAGGACAGGGCAGAGACCCAGTACTTC | CASSQQDRAETQYF
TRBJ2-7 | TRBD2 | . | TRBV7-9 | TGTGCCAGCAGCGGTTTCGGGGGGTTCTACGAGCAGTACTTC | CASSGFGGFYEQYF
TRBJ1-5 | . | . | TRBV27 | TGTGCCAGCAGACAGGGACGCAATCAGCCCCAGCATTTT | CASRQGRNQPQHF
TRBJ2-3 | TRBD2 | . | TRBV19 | TGTGCCAGTAGACCACTAGCGGGAGCTGTAGATACGCAGTATTTT | CASRPLAGAVDTQYF
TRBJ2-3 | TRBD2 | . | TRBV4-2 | TGTGCCAGCAGCCAGACCCTGCCGGGACTAGTTAGCACAGATACGCAGTATTTT | CASSQTLPGLVSTDTQYF
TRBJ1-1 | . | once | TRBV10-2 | TGCGCCAGCAGCGAGACACTGAACACTGAAGCTTTCTTT | CASSETLNTEAFF
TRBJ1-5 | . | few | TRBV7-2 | TGTGCCAGCAGCTTATCGGGGTATGGCAATCAGCCCCAGCATTTT | CASSLSGYGNQPQHF
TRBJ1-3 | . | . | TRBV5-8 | TGTGCCAGCAGCACAGGGAGGGTTGGAAACACCATATATTTT | CASSTGRVGNTIYF
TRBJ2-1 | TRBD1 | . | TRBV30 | TGTGCCTGGAGGGGCCGGACAGGGTCGAATGAGCAGTTCTTC | CAWRGRTGSNEQFF
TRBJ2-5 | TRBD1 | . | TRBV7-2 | TGTGCCAGCAGCAATACAGGGGCCCCAGAGACCCAGTACTTC | CASSNTGAPETQYF
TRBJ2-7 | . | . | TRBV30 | TGTGCCTGGAGTAGACAAACCGAGCAGTACTTC | CAWSRQTEQYF
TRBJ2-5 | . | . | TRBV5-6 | TGTGCCAGCAGCCGGCGGGGGCCCAAGTACCAAGAGACCCAGTACTTC | CASSRRGPKYQETQYF
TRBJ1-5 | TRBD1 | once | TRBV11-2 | TGTGCCAGCAGCGTCCAGACAGGGGGCAGCCAGCCCCAGCATTTT | CASSVQTGGSQPQHF
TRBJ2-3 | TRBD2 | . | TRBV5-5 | TGTGCCAGCAGCTTACTAGCGGATATCCGCACAGATACGCAGTATTTT | CASSLLADIRTDTQYF
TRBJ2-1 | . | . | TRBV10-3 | TGTGCCATCAGAAACGGGACTCGATACAATGAGCAGTTCTTC | CAIRNGTRYNEQFF
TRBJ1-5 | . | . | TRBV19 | TGTGCCAGTAGACGACAGTTCCCCAATCAGCCCCAGCATTTT | CASRRQFPNQPQHF
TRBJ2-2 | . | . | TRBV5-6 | TGTGCCAGCAGCTTGGTCACAGGTGGTTCAGACACCGGGGAGCTGTTTTTT | CASSLVTGGSDTGELFF
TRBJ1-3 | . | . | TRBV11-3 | TGTGCCAGCAGCTTTGGGAGCTCTGGAAACACCATATATTTT | CASSFGSSGNTIYF
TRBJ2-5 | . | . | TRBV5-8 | TGTGCCAGCAGTTCCGGGGGTAAAGAGACCCAGTACTTC | CASSSGGKETQYF
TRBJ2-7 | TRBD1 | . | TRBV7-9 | TGTGCCAGCAGCTTAGTGGGGACAGGGAACGAGCAGTACTTC | CASSLVGTGNEQYF
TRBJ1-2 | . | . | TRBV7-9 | TGTGCCAGCAGCTTGGAGGGAACCTATGGCTACACCTTC | CASSLEGTYGYTF
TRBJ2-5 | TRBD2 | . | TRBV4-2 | TGTGCCAGCAGCCCAGGACTAGCGGGATTTGGAGAGACCCAGTACTTC | CASSPGLAGFGETQYF
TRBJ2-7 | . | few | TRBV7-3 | TGTGCCAGCAGCTTACAAGCGGGTCCCTCCTACGAGCAGTACTTC | CASSLQAGPSYEQYF
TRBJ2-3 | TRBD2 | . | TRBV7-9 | TGTGCCAGCAGCTTAGGCCTGGGACTAGCGAATTCAGATACGCAGTATTTT | CASSLGLGLANSDTQYF
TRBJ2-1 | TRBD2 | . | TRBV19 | TGTGCCAGTAGTATTTTAGCGGGAACCTACAATGAGCAGTTCTTC | CASSILAGTYNEQFF
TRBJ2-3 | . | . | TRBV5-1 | TGCGCCAGCAGCATCGGACTTGAACACACAGATACGCAGTATTTT | CASSIGLEHTDTQYF
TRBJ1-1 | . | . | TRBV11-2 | TGTGCCAGCAGCTTAAAGACAGGTGAAGCTTTCTTT | CASSLKTGEAFF
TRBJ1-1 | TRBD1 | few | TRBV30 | TGTGCCTGGAGTCAGGACAGGGAAGGAGCTTTCTTT | CAWSQDREGAFF
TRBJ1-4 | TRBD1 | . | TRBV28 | TGTGCCAGCAGGCTCGACAGGGGGTGGGAAAAACTGTTTTTT | CASRLDRGWEKLFF
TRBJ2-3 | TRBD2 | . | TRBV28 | TGTGCCAGCGGCTCTAGCGGGAGCACAGATACGCAGTATTTT | CASGSSGSTDTQYF
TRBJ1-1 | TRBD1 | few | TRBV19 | TGTGCCAGTGGCGACAGGGTAGAGGAAGCTTTCTTT | CASGDRVEEAFF
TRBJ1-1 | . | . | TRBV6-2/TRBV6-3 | TGTGCCAGCAGTTTAAGGACAGTTTCCCCGGCTTTCTTT | CASSLRTVSPAFF
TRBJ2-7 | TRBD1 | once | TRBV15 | TGTGCCACCGAAAGAGGGACAGGGGGTAACGAGCAGTACTTC | CATERGTGGNEQYF
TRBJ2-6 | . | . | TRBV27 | TGTGCCAGCAGTGCACCATACAGGGTTGGGGCCAACGTCCTGACTTTC | CASSAPYRVGANVLTF
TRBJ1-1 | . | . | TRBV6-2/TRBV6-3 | TGTGCCAGCAGTGATGGGCGCGTAGTAATGAACACTGAAGCTTTCTTT | CASSDGRVVMNTEAFF
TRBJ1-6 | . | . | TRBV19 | TGTGCCAGTAGTATAGGAGCGACAGATAATTCACCCCTCCACTTT | CASSIGATDNSPLHF
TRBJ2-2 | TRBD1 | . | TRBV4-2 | TGTGCCAGCAGCCAAGATAAGGACAGGGCTTTACGGTTGTTTTTT | CASSQDKDRALRLFF
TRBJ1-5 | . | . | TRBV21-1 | TGTGCCAGCAGAAGAATCCGGGACTTACACAATCAGCCCCAGCATTTT | CASRRIRDLHNQPQHF
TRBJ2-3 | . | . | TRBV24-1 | TGTGCCACCAGTGATTCCAGGGGGCTATTCGTGCTAGCGGGGACAGATACGCAGTATTTT | CATSDSRGLFVLAGTDTQYF
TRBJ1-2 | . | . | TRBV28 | TGTGCCAGCAGCCCCCCGGGGAAGGATGTCAGTGGCTACACCTTC | CASSPPGKDVSGYTF
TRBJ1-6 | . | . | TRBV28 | TGTGCCAGCAAGACAGCTACGACCCTCCACTTT | CASKTATTLHF
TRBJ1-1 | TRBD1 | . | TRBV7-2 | TGTGCCAGCAGCTTTATAAGCCTTCCGGGACAGGGATCTGAAGCTTTCTTT | CASSFISLPGQGSEAFF
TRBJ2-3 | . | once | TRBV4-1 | TGCGCCAGCAGCCAAGATGAAGGGGGAGTCGAGTATACGCAGTATTTT | CASSQDEGGVEYTQYF
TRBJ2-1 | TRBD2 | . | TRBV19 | TGTGCCAGTAGTCCGCGGACTAGCGGGAGAAGTAATCATGAGCAGTTCTTC | CASSPRTSGRSNHEQFF
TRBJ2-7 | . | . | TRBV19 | TGTGCCAGTAGTATCTCAGGGACCTACGAGCAGTACTTC | CASSISGTYEQYF
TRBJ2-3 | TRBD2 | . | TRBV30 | TGTGCCTCCATATGGACTAGCCCAACAGATACGCAGTATTTT | CASIWTSPTDTQYF
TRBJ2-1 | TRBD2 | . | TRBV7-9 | TGTGCCAGCAGCTTAGAGGATAGCGGGAGACGCAATGAGCAGTTCTTC | CASSLEDSGRRNEQFF
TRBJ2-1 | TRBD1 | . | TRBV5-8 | TGTGCCAGCAGCACAGGGGGTTTCTCCTACAATGAGCAGTTCTTC | CASSTGGFSYNEQFF
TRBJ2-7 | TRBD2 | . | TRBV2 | TGTGCCAGCAGGGCGCGGTTAGCTAGCGGGAGTGGAGGCGAGCAGTACTTC | CASRARLASGSGGEQYF
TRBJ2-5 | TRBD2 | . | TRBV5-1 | TGCGCCAGCAGCTTGGCTAGCGGGGCGGAGACCCAGTACTTC | CASSLASGAETQYF
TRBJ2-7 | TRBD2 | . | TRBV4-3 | TGCGCCAGCAGCCGGACTAGCGGGAGCTCCTACGAGCAGTACTTC | CASSRTSGSSYEQYF
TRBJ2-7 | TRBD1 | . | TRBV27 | TGTGCCAGCATAAGAGGACAGGGGTACGACGAGCAGTACTTC | CASIRGQGYDEQYF
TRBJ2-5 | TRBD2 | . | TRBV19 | TGTGCCAGTAGCCCCCTTATAGCGGGAGAGACCCAGTACTTC | CASSPLIAGETQYF
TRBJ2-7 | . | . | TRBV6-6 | TGTGCCAGCGGAGACAGTCCCTACGAGCAGTACTTC | CASGDSPYEQYF
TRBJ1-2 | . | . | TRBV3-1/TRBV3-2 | TGTGCCAGCAGCCCACAAGGCGGGTTAGCTAACTATGGCTACACCTTC | CASSPQGGLANYGYTF
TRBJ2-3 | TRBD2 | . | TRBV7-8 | TGTGCCAGCAGCCCGACTAGCGGGAGGGCGGGGGCAGATACGCAGTATTTT | CASSPTSGRAGADTQYF
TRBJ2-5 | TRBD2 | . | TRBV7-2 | TGTGCCAGCAGCTTTAGCGGGAGTAAGGGTGGGCAAGAGACCCAGTACTTC | CASSFSGSKGGQETQYF
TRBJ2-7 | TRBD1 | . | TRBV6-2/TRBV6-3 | TGTGCCAGCAGCTCCGGGACAGACTCCTACGAGCAGTACTTC | CASSSGTDSYEQYF